Sequencing of this T cell receptor (beta chain) was carried out in a study of brain metastases from non-small cell lung cancer (dated by TCRdb to the late 2010s). In terms of the full investigation: The immune microenvironment of paired resected primary tumors and brain metastases from non-small-cell lung cancer patients was profiled.

The CDR3 runs 15 amino acids, cysteine and phenylalanine included. The only DNA kept is the CDR3, 45 bases in frame from the first base. V is pared back by 4 bases and J by 7 bases, with 16 bases lying between the germline termini. Taken from the germline V gene, the CDR1 and CDR2 loops are MNHEY and SVGEGT. This clone was recorded once. This clone's antigen is unknown. Base qualities were left out, and no much larger clone turns up one base away. General conclusions and limits of the study: Lower T-cell infiltration was exhibited by brain metastases compared with primary tumors (P < 0.001). T-cell clones appeared expanded in around two thirds of brain metastases relative to the matched primary tumors. Paired brain metastases and primary tumors largely shared TCR repertoires, although T-cell densities in the metastases were sparse.

The method behind the library was the immunoSEQ multiplex PCR assay. T-cell receptor beta chain repertoire sequencing was carried out together with a 770-gene immune expression panel. TCRdb mirrors the immuneACCESS table, restricted to in-frame sequences. Some clones are absent from its copies; in checked studies, under half trace to an unresolved V gene, and the reason for the others is unknown. The sample table records 2,500 to 4,000 clones; 70% to 90% of these occur just once. The ten largest clones add up to about 6.3% of the sample. The cohort comprised over 35 patients with surgically resected non-small-cell lung cancer who had both primary tumor and brain metastasis specimens. Archival formalin-fixed, paraffin-embedded tissues were used as the tumor specimens.

This TCR came from a donor at least 40 years old with non-small cell lung cancer. This receptor chain uses TRBV6-2 or TRBV6-3 and TRBJ1-4; TRBD1 is a weak D gene call, 5 bases matching. Material for sequencing was primary lung tumor tissue. The sample's cell subset or site label is to be understood as: primary lung tumor paired with brain metastasis. The bases are TGTGCCAGCAGTTCGGGGGAAATGGAAGGTGAAAAACTGTTTTTT. Translation gives CASSSGEMEGEKLFF.